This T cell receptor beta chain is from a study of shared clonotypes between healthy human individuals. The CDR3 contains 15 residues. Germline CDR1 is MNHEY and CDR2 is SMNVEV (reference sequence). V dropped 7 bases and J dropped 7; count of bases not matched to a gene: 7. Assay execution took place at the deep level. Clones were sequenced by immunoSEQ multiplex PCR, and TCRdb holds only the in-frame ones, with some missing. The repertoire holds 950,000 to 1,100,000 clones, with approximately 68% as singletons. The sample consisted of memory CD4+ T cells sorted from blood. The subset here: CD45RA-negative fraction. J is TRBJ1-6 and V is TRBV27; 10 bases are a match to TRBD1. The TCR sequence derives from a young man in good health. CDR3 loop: CASKLTGGRNSPLHF. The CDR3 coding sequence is TGTGCCAGCAAGCTGACAGGGGGCAGGAATTCACCCCTCCACTTT.